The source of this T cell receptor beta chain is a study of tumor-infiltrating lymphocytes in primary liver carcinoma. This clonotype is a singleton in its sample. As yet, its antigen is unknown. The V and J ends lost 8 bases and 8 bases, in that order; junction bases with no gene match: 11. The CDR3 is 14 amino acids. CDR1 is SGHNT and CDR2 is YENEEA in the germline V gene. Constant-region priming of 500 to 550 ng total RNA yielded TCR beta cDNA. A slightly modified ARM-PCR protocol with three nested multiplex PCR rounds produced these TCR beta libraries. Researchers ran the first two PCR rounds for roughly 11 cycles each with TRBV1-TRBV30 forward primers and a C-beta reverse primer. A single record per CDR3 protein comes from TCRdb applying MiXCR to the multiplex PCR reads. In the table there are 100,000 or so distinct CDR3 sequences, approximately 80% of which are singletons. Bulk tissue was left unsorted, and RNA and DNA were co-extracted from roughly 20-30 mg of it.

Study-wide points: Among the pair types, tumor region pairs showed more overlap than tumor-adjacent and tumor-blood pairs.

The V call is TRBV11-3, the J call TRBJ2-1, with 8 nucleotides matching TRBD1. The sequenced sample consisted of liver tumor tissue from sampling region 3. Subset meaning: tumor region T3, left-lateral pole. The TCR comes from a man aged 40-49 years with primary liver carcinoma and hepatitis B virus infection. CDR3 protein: CASCSTGGLHEQFF. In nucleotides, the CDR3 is TGTGCCAGCTGCTCAACAGGGGGTTTGCATGAGCAGTTCTTC.